What follows are 9 T cell receptor beta chains derived from one specimen sequenced in a study of T cell responses to AZD1222 COVID-19 vaccine. The method was immunoSEQ multiplex PCR; TCRdb's version includes in-frame clones alone and lacks a portion of them. The sample yields 150,000 to 190,000 clones, 85% to 95% seen once. Sequencing was performed on peripheral blood, taken 28 days after the second AZD1222 dose. The receptors here all came from an adult who received the AZD1222 COVID-19 vaccine.

CDR3 amino acids: CAISGDGWDSGTEAFF. The CDR3 region has the DNA TGTGCCATCAGTGGTGATGGTTGGGACAGTGGGACTGAAGCTTTCTTT. The genes are TRBV10-3 and TRBJ1-1; 7 bases match TRBD1. Germline V gives CDR1 ENHRY, CDR2 SYGVKD. J gave up 5 bases and V 4 bases, and 13 bases lay outside the gene matches. This CDR3 is built from 16 residues.

This sequence joins TRBV19 and TRBJ1-2; possible D gene TRBD1, 5 bases. Germline CDR1 and CDR2: LNHDA and SQIVND (reference sequence). The ends were cut back, 1 base at V and 4 bases at J, with 7 bases in the middle. The CDR3 extends over 13 amino acids. CDR3 coding DNA: TGTGCCAGTAGTATAGGGGGCGGCTATGGCTACACCTTC. This encodes CASSIGGGYGYTF.

The rearrangement links TRBV2 to TRBJ2-5; 14 bases are a match to TRBD2. V trimming: 6 bases; J trimming: 5 bases; junction bases outside the gene matches: 11. The CDR3 covers 17 residues. Germline lookup yields CDR1 SNHLY and CDR2 FYNNEI. The CDR3 region is CASRATGTSGSLETQYF. The CDR3 coding sequence is TGTGCCAGCAGAGCTACCGGGACTAGCGGGAGCCTGGAGACCCAGTACTTC.

This clone has more than one count but fewer than ten. The chain is built from TRBV18 and TRBJ1-5; D is possibly TRBD1 (6 bases). CDR3 length: 14 amino acids. Per the germline V gene, CDR1 is KGHSH and CDR2 is LQKENI. Trimming left V 5 bases short and J 6 bases short, with 14 bases between. DNA of the CDR3: TGTGCCAGCTCATCTCAGGGGAGTGGTCAGCCCCAGCATTTT. Translation gives CASSSQGSGQPQHF.

The table lists this clone with a count of one. This chain uses TRBV5-1 with TRBJ2-1; TRBD2 agrees at 10 bases. The germline gives CDR1 SGHRS, CDR2 YFSETQ. The CDR3 sequence is 18 residues long. V lost 6 bases to trimming and J lost 4 bases; unmatched junction nucleotides: 16. CDR3 residues: CASTNQLAGASSYNEQFF. The CDR3 DNA is TGCGCCAGCACGAACCAGCTAGCGGGGGCCTCATCGTACAATGAGCAGTTCTTC.

This clone has a handful of counts. The genes are TRBV27 and TRBJ1-6; no definite D call. Trimming cost V 5 bases and J 4 bases, with 9 bases left between them. This CDR3 comprises 14 residues. Per germline, CDR1 MNHEY and CDR2 SMNVEV (reference sequence). CDR3 region: CASSRQVYNSPLHF. CDR3 nucleotide sequence: TGTGCCAGCAGTAGGCAGGTTTATAATTCACCCCTCCACTTT.

V gene TRBV19 combines with J gene TRBJ2-1; D remains ambiguous. The CDR3 sequence is 15 residues long. Per the germline V gene, CDR1 is LNHDA and CDR2 is SQIVND (reference sequence). V was shortened by 5 bases and J by 6 bases, with 17 bases between the two germline ends. The CDR3 is CASSPGGKIINEQFF. The DNA for the CDR3 is TGTGCCAGTAGTCCTGGTGGTAAAATAATCAATGAGCAGTTCTTC.

V gene TRBV2 combines with J gene TRBJ2-1; the D is unclear. CDR3 size: 12 residues. Per the germline V gene, CDR1 is SNHLY and CDR2 is FYNNEI. V was trimmed by 9 bases and J by 7 bases, leaving 13 bases between them. The CDR3 here is CASRMVGNEQFF. CDR3 nucleotides: TGTGCCAGTAGGATGGTGGGGAATGAGCAGTTCTTC.

The rearrangement uses TRBV6-1 and TRBJ2-3; 8 bases match TRBD2. There are 17 residues in the CDR3. The germline CDR1 and CDR2 sequences are MNHNS and SASEGT. J was trimmed by 4 bases and V by 2 bases; bases with no gene match: 11. The CDR3: CASSETPSGGPADTQYF. The CDR3 nucleotides read TGTGCCAGCAGTGAAACCCCTTCGGGGGGGCCCGCAGATACGCAGTATTTT.